This T cell receptor beta chain was sequenced for a study of T cell clones after liver transplantation. Across the study: Immunosuppression withdrawal was tried within 2 years after liver transplantation in this trial. Blood was drawn pre-transplant, before withdrawal, and after full or failed withdrawal. Standard immunosuppression, with no induction, continued until 12-24 months after transplant.

Germline loops: CDR1 MNHEY, CDR2 SVGAGI. V shed 5 bases, J shed 6 bases, and the junction held 8 bases outside the gene matches. The CDR3 length is 14 residues. The study's findings and limits: Donor-reactive sequences fell more than third party-reactive ones, suggesting partial deletion.

As for this clone: The antigen is undetermined.

The protocol was immunoSEQ multiplex PCR, while the TCRdb copy is restricted to in-frame clones and leaves out a portion. Of 98,000 or so clones in the sample, 75% to 90% were seen once. Sequenced here: CD4+ T cells from blood, sampled before liver transplant. This chain uses TRBV6-5 with TRBJ2-3; TRBD2 matches 7 bases. The sequence came from a human donor who received a liver transplant. CDR3 residues: CASSQRGPGDTQYF. CDR3 sequence (DNA): TGTGCCAGCAGTCAGCGGGGCCCCGGGGATACGCAGTATTTT.